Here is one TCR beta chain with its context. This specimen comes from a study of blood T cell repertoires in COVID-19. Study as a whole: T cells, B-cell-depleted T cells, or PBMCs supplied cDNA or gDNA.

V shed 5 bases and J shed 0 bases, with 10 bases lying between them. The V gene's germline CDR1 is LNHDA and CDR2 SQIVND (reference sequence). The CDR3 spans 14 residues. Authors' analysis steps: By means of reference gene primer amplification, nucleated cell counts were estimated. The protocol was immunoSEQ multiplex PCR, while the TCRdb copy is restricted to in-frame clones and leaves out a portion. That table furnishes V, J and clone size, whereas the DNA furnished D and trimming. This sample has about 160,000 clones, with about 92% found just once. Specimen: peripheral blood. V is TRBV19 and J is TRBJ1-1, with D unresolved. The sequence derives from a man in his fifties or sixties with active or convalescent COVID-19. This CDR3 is CASSPDGMNTEAFF. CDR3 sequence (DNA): TGTGCCAGTAGTCCAGACGGGATGAACACTGAAGCTTTCTTT.